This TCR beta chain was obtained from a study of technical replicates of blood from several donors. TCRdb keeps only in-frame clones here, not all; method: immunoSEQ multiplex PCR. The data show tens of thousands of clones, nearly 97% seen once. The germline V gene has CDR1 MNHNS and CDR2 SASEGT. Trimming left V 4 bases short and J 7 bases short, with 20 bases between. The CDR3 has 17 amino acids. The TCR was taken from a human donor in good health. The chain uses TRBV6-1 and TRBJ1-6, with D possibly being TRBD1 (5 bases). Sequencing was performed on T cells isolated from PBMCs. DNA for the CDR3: TGTGCCAGCAGTGGGGCCGGTGGGGCAGGGATCAATTCACCCCTCCACTTT. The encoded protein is CASSGAGGAGINSPLHF.